This TCR beta chain was sequenced during a study of T cell responses to AZD1222 COVID-19 vaccine. The study, taken as a whole, reports: Spike-spanning, vaccine-associated CD4 TCRs were dominant at 160-218 and 743-854.

TCRdb's copy holds only in-frame clones and misses some; the assay was immunoSEQ multiplex PCR. The data show 60,000 to 80,000 clones, around 86% seen once. Worth noting for this clone: Antigen specificity is unknown. One end of the junction varies from germline; a read error may be responsible.

The CDR3 sequence is 13 residues long. The input for sequencing was peripheral blood, taken on day 0 of AZD1222 vaccination. The chain is built from TRBV12-3 or TRBV12-4 and TRBJ2-1; the D gene is possibly TRBD1 (6 bases). The source of this sequence is an adult in good health. CDR3 in amino acids: CASSKGVASGPLF. The CDR3 DNA sequence: TGTGCCAGCAGCAAGGGGGTCGCATCGGGACCTCTCTTC.